The 11 T cell receptor beta chains below come from one sample, sequenced in a study of beta chain features in type 1 diabetes. Every bit of the isolated RNA underwent reverse transcription, so sequencing read expressed TCRB transcripts. The data were produced by immunoSEQ multiplex PCR, yet TCRdb's version contains in-frame clones alone and is incomplete. The data hold 450,000 to 600,000 clones, with over 25% observed a single time. The sequenced material came from naive CD4+ T cells from blood. The receptor source for this set is a man between 18 and 35 years old in good health.

This clone has more than one count but fewer than ten. The V gene is TRBV4-1, the J gene TRBJ2-5; the D is unclear. The germline V gene encodes CDR1 MGHRA and CDR2 YSYEKL. The CDR3 length is 14 residues. V lost 4 bases and J lost 4, with 13 bases in between. CDR3 loop: CASSREGRSETQYF. The DNA for the CDR3 is TGCGCCAGCAGCCGAGAAGGTCGATCAGAGACCCAGTACTTC.

This clone was counted between two and nine times. The CDR3 bases are TGTGCCAGCAGCCACGGGGATACGCAGTATTTT. This translates into CASSHGDTQYF. This chain links TRBV6-5 with TRBJ2-3, with no clear D. V lost 6 bases to trimming and J lost 6 bases, with 7 bases between them. Germline lookup yields CDR1 MNHEY and CDR2 SVGAGI. The CDR3 is 11 amino acids.

The J gene is TRBJ1-5, the V gene TRBV30; D might be TRBD1 (5 bases). V lost 1 base and J 7 bases, leaving 11 bases between the germline ends. CDR1 and CDR2 (germline): GTSNPN, SVGIG (reference sequence). The CDR3 contains 13 residues. CDR3 region: CAWSGEGVQPQHF. The DNA of the CDR3 is TGTGCCTGGAGTGGGGAAGGGGTGCAGCCCCAGCATTTT.

This clone was picked up a small number of times. The chain employs TRBV5-1 and TRBJ2-5, with TRBD2 matching over 11 bases. CDR1 and CDR2 from the germline V gene are SGHRS and YFSETQ. Trimming cost V 0 bases and J 0 bases; bases outside gene matches: 4. CDR3 length: 17 residues. In nucleotides, the CDR3 is TGCGCCAGCAGCTTGGGACTAGCGGGATCGTACCAAGAGACCCAGTACTTC. Protein sequence: CASSLGLAGSYQETQYF.

V usage is TRBV18 and J usage is TRBJ2-7; 10 bases are a match to TRBD2. V was clipped by 4 bases and J by 0 bases; unmatched bases: 6. Looked up from germline, CDR1 is KGHSH and CDR2 is LQKENI. This CDR3 comprises 16 residues. CDR3 bases: TGTGCCAGCTCACTATCGCTAGCGGGAGCCTCCTACGAGCAGTACTTC. Its protein product is CASSLSLAGASYEQYF.

The chain recombines TRBV28 with TRBJ2-3; TRBD2 aligns across 7 bases. Per germline, CDR1 MDHEN and CDR2 SYDVKM. The CDR3 extends over 16 amino acids. The V segment lost 3 bases and the J segment 1 base; nucleotides outside the gene matches: 7. The CDR3 region is CASSFLKSGGTDTQYF. DNA for the CDR3: TGTGCCAGCAGTTTCCTGAAGAGCGGGGGCACAGATACGCAGTATTTT.

The V call is TRBV30, the J call TRBJ2-7; possible D gene TRBD2, 5 bases. CDR3 length equals 13 residues. V lost 0 bases, J lost 7 bases, and 13 bases lay in between. Germline-derived CDR1 and CDR2 are GTSNPN and SVGIG (reference sequence). CDR3: CAWSVFSSGEQYF. The DNA for the CDR3 is TGTGCCTGGAGTGTATTTTCCTCGGGGGAGCAGTACTTC. Filled out from reference TRBV30 and TRBJ2-7, the complete variable domain reads SQTIHQWPATLVQPVGSPLSLECTVEGTSNPNLYWYRQAAGRGLQLLFYSVGIGQISSEVPQNLSASRPQDRQFILSSKKLLLSDSGFYLCAWSVFSSGEQYFGPGTRLTVT.

The chain has TRBV4-1 and TRBJ2-7; TRBD2 matches at 7 bases. Germline CDR1 is MGHRA and CDR2 is YSYEKL. This CDR3 has 15 amino acids. V shed 1 base and J 9 bases; nucleotides not matched to a gene: 12. The DNA for the CDR3 is TGCGCCAGCAGCCAAGTCGGGACTAACACCGAGGTGCAGTACTTC. It encodes CASSQVGTNTEVQYF.

The rearrangement joins TRBV7-6 to TRBJ1-4; no firm D call. Germline CDR1 SGHVS, CDR2 FNYEAQ. Trimming stripped 1 base from V and 3 bases from J, with 6 bases between. This CDR3 has 14 residues. CDR3 loop: CASSLDRANEKLFF. In nucleotides, the CDR3 is TGTGCCAGCAGCTTAGACAGAGCTAATGAAAAACTGTTTTTT.

The CDR3, as DNA: TGTGCCTACGAGCCGGGACAGGCGGCAGGAGACTATGGCTACACCTTC. Protein product: CAYEPGQAAGDYGYTF. This chain uses TRBV30 with TRBJ1-2, with TRBD1 identical over 8 bases. V was clipped by 7 bases and J by 3 bases; unmatched bases: 16. This CDR3 is built from 16 residues. Germline lookup yields CDR1 GTSNPN and CDR2 SVGIG (reference sequence).

This clone was counted only a few times. V is TRBV12-5 and J is TRBJ1-1; unclear D gene. CDR1 LGHNT and CDR2 FRNRAP come from the germline V gene. Trimming shortened V by 6 bases and J by 3 bases, and 11 bases separated the two germline ends. The length of the CDR3 is 13 residues. Written as DNA, the CDR3 is TGTGCTAGTGGGTTAGAGGAACACACTGAAGCTTTCTTT. It yields the protein CASGLEEHTEAFF.